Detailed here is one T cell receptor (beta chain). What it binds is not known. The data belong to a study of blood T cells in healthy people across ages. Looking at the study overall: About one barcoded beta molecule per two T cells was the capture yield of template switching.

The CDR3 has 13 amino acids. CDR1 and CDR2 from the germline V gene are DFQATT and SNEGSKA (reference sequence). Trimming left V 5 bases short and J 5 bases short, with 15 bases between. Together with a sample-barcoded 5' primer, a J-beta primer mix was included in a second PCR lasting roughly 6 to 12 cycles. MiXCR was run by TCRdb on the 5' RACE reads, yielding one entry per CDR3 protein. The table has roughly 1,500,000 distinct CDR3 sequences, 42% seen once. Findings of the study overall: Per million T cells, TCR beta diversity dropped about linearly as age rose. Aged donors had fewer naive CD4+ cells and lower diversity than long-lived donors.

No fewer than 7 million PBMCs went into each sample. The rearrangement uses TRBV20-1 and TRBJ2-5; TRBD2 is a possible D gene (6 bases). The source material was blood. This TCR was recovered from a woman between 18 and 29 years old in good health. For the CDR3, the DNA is TGCAGTGCTCCCCCTTCGGGGGTTGAGACCCAGTACTTC. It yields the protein CSAPPSGVETQYF.